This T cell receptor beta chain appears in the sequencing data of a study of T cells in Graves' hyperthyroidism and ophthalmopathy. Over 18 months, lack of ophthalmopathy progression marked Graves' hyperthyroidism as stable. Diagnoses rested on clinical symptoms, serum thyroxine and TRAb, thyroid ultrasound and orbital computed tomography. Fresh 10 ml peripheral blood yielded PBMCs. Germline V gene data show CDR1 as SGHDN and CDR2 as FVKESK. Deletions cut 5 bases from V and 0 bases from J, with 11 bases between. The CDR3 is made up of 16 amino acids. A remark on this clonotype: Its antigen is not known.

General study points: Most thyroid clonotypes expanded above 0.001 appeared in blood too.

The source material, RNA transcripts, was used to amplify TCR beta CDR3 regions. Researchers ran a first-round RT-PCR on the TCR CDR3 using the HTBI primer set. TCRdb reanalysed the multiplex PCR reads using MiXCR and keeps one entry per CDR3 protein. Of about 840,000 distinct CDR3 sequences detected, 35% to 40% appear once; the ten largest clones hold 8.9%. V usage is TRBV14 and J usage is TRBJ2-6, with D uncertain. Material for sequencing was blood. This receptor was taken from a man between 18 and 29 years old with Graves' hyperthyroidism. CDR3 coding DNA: TGTGCCAGCAGCTTTACAGCAATCTCTGGGGCCAACGTCCTGACTTTC. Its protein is CASSFTAISGANVLTF. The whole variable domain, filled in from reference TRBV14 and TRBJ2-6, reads EAGVTQFPSHSVIEKGQTVTLRCDPISGHDNLYWYRRVMGKEIKFLLHFVKESKQDESGMPNNRFLAERTGGTYSTLKVQPAELEDSGVYFCASSFTAISGANVLTFGAGSRLTVL.